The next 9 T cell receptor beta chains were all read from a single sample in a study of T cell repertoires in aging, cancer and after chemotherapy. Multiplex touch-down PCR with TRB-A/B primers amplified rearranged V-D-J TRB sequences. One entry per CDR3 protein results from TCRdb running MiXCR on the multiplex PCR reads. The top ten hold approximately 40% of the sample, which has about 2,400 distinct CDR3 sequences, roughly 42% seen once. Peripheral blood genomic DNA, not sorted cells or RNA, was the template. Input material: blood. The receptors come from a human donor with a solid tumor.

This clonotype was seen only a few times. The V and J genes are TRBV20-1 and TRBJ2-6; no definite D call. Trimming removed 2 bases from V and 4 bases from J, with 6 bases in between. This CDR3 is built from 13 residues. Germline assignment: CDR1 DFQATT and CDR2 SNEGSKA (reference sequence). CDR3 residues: CSARRVGANVLTF. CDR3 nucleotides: TGCAGTGCTAGAAGGGTCGGGGCCAACGTCCTGACTTTC.

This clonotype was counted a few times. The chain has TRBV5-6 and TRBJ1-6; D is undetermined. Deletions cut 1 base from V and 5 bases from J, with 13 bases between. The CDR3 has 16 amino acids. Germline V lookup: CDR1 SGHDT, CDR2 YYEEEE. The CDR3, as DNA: TGTGCCAGCAGCTTGTTATTCGGGTCAGATAATTCACCCCTCCACTTT. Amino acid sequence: CASSLLFGSDNSPLHF.

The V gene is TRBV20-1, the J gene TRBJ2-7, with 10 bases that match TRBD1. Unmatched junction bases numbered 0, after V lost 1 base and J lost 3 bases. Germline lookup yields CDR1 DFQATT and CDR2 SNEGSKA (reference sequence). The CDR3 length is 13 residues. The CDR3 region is CSARGTGGYEQYF. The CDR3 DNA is TGCAGTGCTAGAGGGACAGGGGGCTACGAGCAGTACTTC.

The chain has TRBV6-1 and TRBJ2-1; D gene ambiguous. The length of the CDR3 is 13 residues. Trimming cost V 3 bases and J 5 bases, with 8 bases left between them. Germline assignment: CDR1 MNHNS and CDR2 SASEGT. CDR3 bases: TGTGCCAGCAGTGACAAAGAGAACAATGAGCAGTTCTTC. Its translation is CASSDKENNEQFF.

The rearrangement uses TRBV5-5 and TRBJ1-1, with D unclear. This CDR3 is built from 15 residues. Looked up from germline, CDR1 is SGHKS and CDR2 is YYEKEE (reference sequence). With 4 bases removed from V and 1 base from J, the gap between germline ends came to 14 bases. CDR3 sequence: CASSRPHTENTEAFF. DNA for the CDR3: TGTGCCAGCAGCCGACCCCATACAGAGAACACTGAAGCTTTCTTT.

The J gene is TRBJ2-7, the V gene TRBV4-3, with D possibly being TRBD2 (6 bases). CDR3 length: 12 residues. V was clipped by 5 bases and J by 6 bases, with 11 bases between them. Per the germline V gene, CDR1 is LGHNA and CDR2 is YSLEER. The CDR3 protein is CASSIAAGEQYF. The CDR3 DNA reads TGCGCCAGCAGCATAGCGGCGGGCGAGCAGTACTTC.

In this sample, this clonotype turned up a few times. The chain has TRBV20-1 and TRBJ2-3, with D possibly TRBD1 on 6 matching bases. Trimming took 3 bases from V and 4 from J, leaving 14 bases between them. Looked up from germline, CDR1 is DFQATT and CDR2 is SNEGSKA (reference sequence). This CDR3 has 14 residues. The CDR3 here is CSASVPGQPDTQYF. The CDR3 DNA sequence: TGCAGTGCTAGCGTCCCCGGACAGCCAGATACGCAGTATTTT.

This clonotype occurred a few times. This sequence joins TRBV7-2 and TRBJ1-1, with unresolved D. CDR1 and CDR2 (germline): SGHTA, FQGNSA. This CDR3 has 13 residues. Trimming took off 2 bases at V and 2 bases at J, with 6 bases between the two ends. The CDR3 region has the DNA TGTGCCAGCAGCTTATCGAGAAACACTGAAGCTTTCTTT. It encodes CASSLSRNTEAFF.

The CDR3 protein is CASSLGTLRDYGYTF. The CDR3, as DNA: TGTGCCAGCAGCTTAGGAACCCTACGGGACTATGGCTACACCTTC. The V and J genes are TRBV7-2 and TRBJ1-2; D remains ambiguous. In germline, CDR1 is SGHTA, CDR2 FQGNSA. V lost 1 base to trimming and J lost 3 bases, with 12 bases between them. This CDR3 region has 15 residues.